The 3 T cell receptor beta chains in this list originate from one sample, sequenced in a study of shared clonotypes between healthy human individuals. CD45RO-negative, CCR7-selected cells formed the naive CD8 fraction, which excluded terminally differentiated effector memory CD45RA+ cells. The table came from immunoSEQ multiplex PCR; TCRdb's copy has only in-frame clones and leaves some out. This table holds around 1.9 million clones, around 93% found once. The sample was naive CD8+ T cells from PBMCs. The receptors shown here come from a young man in good health. Some clones in this sample may be carry-over from other donors' samples.

The chain combines TRBV27 with TRBJ2-6, with D hard to call. V lost 2 bases to trimming and J lost 2 bases, with 7 bases between them. This CDR3 region has 15 residues. The germline gives CDR1 MNHEY, CDR2 SMNVEV (reference sequence). The CDR3 loop reads CASSLTIPGANVLTF. CDR3 nucleotides: TGTGCCAGCAGTTTAACAATTCCTGGGGCCAACGTCCTGACTTTC.

This rearrangement joins TRBV9 to TRBJ2-7, with D maybe TRBD2 (6 bases). This CDR3 is built from 12 residues. V lost 4 bases and J 4 bases, leaving 9 bases between the germline ends. In germline, CDR1 is SGDLS, CDR2 YYNGEE. The CDR3 DNA follows: TGTGCCAGCAGCCCGGGACTGTACGAGCAGTACTTC. Its protein is CASSPGLYEQYF.

The sample holds one count of this clone. The junction does not match germline at one end; this may be a read error. The rearrangement joins TRBV19 to TRBJ2-5; D possibly uses TRBD1 or TRBD2 (5 bases each). CDR1 and CDR2 from the germline V gene are LNHDA and SQIVND (reference sequence). This CDR3 comprises 11 residues. The CDR3 DNA reads TGTGCCAGTAGTAGTGGTTTGGGGGTGAACTTC. Translating it yields CASSSGLGVNF.